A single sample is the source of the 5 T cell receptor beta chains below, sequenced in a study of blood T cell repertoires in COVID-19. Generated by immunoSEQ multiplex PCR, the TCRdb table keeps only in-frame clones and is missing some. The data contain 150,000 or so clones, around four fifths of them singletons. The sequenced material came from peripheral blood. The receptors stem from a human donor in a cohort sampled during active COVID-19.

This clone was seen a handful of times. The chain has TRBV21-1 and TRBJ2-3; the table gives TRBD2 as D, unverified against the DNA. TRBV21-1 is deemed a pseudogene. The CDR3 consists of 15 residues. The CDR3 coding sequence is TGTGCCAGCAGCCTTCCCACCCGCGCCACAGATACGCAGTATTTT. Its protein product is CASSLPTRATDTQYF.

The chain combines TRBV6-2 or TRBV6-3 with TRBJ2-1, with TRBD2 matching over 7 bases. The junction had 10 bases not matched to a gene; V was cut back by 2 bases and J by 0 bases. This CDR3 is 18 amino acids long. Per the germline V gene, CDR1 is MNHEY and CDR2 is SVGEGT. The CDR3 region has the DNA TGTGCCAGCAGTTACGGTCGGCTAGCGGCTAGCTCCTACAATGAGCAGTTCTTC. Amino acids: CASSYGRLAASSYNEQFF.

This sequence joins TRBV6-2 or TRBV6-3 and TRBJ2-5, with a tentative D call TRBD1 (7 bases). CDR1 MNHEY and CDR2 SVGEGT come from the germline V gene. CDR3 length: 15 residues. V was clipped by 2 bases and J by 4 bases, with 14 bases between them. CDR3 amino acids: CASSYGGGGRETQYF. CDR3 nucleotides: TGTGCCAGCAGTTACGGAGGAGGGGGCCGAGAGACCCAGTACTTC.

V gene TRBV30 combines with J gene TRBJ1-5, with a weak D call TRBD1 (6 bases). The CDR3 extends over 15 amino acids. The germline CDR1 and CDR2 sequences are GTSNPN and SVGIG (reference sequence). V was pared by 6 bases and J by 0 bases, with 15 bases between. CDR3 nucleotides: TGTGCCTGTAAACAGGGTCTATATAGCAATCAGCCCCAGCATTTT. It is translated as CACKQGLYSNQPQHF. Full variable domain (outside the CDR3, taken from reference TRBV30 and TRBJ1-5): SQTIHQWPATLVQPVGSPLSLECTVEGTSNPNLYWYRQAAGRGLQLLFYSVGIGQISSEVPQNLSASRPQDRQFILSSKKLLLSDSGFYLCACKQGLYSNQPQHFGDGTRLSIL.

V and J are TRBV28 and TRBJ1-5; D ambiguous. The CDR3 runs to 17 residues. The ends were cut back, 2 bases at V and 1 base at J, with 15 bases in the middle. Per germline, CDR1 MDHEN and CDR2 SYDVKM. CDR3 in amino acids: CASSLRTTGGSNQPQHF. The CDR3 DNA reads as TGTGCCAGCAGTTTAAGGACCACGGGAGGCAGCAATCAGCCCCAGCATTTT.